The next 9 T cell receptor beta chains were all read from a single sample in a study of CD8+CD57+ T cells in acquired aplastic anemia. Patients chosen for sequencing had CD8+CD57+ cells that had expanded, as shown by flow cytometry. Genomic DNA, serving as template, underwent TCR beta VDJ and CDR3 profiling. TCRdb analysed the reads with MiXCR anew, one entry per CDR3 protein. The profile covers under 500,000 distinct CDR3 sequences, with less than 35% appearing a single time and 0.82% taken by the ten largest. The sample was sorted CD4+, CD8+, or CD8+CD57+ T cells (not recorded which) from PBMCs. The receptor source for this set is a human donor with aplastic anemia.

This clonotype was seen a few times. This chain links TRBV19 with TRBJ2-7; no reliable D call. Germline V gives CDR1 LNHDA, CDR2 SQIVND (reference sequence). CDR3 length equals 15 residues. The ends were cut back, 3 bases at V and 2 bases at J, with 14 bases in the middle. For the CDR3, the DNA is TGTGCCAGTAGTATCGCGGTAGGCCCCCCCTACGAGCAGTACTTC. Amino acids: CASSIAVGPPYEQYF.

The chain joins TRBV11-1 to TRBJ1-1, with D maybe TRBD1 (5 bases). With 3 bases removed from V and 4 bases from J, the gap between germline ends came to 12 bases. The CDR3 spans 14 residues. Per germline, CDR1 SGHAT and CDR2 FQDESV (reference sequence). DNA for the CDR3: TGTGCCAGCAGCTTTCAGGGTAGCGGCACTGAAGCTTTCTTT. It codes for CASSFQGSGTEAFF.

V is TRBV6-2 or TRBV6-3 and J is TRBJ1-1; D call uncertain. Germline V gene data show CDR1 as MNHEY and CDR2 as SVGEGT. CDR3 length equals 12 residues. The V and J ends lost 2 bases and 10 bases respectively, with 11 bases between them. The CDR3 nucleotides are TGTGCCAGCAGTTACCATCCGTCTCCAGCTTTCTTT. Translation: CASSYHPSPAFF.

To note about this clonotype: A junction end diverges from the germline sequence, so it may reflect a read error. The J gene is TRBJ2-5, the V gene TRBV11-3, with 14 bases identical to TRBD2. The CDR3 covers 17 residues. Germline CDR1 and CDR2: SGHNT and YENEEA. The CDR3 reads CASSLDGTSGRTETQYF. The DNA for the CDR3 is TGTGCCAGCAGCCTAGACGGGACTAGCGGGAGAACGGAGACCCAGTACTTC.

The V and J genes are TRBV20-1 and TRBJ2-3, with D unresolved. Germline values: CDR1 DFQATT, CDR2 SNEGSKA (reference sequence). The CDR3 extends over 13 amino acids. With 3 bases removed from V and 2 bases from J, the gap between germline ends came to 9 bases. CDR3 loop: CSASGGNTDTQYF. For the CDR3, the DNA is TGCAGTGCTAGTGGTGGGAACACAGATACGCAGTATTTT.

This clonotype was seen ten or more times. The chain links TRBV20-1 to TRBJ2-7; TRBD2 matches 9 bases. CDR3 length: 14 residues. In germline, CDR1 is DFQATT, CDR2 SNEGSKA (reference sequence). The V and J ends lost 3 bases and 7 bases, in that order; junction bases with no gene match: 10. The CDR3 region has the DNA TGCAGTGCTAGGGGACTAGCTATTACGGGGGAGCAGTACTTC. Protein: CSARGLAITGEQYF.

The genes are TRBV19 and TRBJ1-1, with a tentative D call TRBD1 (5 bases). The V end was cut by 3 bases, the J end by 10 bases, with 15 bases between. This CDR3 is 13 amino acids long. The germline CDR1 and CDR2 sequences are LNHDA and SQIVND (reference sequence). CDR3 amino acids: CASSIMRGPAAFF. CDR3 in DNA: TGTGCCAGTAGTATCATGAGGGGCCCCGCAGCTTTCTTT.

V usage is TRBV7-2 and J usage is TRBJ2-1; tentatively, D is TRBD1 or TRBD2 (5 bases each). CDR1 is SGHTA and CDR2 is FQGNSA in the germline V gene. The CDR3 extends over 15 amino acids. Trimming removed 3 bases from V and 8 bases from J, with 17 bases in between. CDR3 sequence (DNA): TGTGCCAGCAGCTTCGAGTCATACTGGGACGATGAGCAGTTCTTC. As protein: CASSFESYWDDEQFF.

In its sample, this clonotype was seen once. CDR3 protein: CASSEGQSPLHF. The CDR3 DNA reads as TGCGCCAGCAGTGAGGGCCAATCACCCCTCCACTTT. This chain joins TRBV10-1 and TRBJ1-6; D gene ambiguous. Germline values: CDR1 WNHNN, CDR2 SYGVQD (reference sequence). CDR3 length equals 12 residues. Trimming shortened V by 2 bases and J by 10 bases, and 6 bases separated the two germline ends.